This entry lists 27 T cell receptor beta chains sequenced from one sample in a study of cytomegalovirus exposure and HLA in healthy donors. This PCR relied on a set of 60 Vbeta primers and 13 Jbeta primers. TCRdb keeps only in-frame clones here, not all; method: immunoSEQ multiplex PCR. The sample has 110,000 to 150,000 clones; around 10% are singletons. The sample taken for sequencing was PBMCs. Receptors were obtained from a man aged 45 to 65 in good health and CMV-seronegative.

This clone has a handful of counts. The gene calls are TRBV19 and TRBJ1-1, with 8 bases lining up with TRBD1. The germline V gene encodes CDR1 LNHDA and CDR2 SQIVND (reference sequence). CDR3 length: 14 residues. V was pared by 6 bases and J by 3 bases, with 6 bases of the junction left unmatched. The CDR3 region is CASRVQGADTEAFF. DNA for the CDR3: TGTGCCAGTAGGGTTCAGGGGGCGGACACTGAAGCTTTCTTT.

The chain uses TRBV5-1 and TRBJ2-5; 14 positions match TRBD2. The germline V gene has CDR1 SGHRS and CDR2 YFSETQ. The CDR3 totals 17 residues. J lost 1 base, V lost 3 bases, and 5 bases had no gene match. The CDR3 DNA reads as TGCGCCAGCAGCTCTGGACTAGCGGGGGGACCCCAAGAGACCCAGTACTTC. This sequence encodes CASSSGLAGGPQETQYF.

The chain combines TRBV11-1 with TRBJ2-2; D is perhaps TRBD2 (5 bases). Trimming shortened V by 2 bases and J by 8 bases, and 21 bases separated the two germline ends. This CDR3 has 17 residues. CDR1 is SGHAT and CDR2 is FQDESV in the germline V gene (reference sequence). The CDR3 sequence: CASSLMAGSAFGGELFF. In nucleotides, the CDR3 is TGTGCCAGCAGCTTAATGGCGGGCTCGGCTTTTGGAGGGGAGCTGTTTTTT.

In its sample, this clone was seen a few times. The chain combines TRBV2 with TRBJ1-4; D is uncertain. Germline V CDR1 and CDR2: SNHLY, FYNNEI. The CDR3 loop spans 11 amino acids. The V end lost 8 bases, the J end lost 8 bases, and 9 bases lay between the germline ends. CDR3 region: CASGWEEKLFF. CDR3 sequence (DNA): TGTGCCAGCGGGTGGGAGGAAAAACTGTTTTTT.

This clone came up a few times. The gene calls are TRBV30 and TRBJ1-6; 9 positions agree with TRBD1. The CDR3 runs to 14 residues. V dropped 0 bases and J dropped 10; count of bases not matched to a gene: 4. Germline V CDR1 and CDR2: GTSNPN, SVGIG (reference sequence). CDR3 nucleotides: TGTGCCTGGAGTGTACGGACAGGGGTGTCACCCCTCCACTTT. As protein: CAWSVRTGVSPLHF.

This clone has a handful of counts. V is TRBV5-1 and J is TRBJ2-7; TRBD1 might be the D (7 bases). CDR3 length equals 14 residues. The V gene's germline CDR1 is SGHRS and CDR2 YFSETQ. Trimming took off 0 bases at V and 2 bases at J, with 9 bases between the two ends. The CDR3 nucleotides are TGCGCCAGCAGCTTGGCCAGGGGGGCCTACGAGCAGTACTTC. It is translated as CASSLARGAYEQYF.

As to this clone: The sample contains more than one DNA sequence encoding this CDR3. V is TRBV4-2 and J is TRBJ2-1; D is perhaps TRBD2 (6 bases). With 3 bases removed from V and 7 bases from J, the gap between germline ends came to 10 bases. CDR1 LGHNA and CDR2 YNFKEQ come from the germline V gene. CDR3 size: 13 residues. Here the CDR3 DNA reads TGTGCCAGCAGCCATCCTGGGGGGAATGAGCAGTTCTTC. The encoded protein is CASSHPGGNEQFF.

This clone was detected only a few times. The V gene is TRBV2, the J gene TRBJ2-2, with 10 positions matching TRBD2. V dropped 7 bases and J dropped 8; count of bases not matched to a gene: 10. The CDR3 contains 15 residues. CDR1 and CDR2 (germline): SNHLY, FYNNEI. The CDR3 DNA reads TGTGCCAGCAAACGCGGTAGCGGGAGGAGGGGGGAGCTGTTTTTT. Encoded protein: CASKRGSGRRGELFF.

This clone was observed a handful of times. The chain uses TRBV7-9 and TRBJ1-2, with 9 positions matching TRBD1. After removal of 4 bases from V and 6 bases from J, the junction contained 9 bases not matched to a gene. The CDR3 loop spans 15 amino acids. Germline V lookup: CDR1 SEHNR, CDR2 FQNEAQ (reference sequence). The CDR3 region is CASSWNARDRDGYTF. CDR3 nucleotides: TGTGCCAGCAGCTGGAACGCCCGGGACAGGGATGGCTACACCTTC.

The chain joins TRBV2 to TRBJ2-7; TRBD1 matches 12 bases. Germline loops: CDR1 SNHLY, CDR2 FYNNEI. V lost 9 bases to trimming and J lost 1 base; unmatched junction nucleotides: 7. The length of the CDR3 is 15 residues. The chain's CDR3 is CASLPGQGASYEQYF. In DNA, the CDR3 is TGTGCCAGTTTACCGGGACAGGGGGCTTCCTACGAGCAGTACTTC.

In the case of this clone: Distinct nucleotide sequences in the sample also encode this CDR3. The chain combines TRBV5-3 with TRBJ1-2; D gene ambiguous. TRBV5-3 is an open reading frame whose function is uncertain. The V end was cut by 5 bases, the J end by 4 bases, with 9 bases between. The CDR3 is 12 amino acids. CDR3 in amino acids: CARRSITYGYTF. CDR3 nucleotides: TGTGCCAGAAGGTCTATAACCTATGGCTACACCTTC.

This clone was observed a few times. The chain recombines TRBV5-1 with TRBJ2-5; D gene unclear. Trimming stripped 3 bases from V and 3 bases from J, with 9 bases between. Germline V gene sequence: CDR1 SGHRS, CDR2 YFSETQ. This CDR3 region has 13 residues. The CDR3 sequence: CASSSNAEETQYF. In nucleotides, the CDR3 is TGCGCCAGCAGCTCGAACGCGGAAGAGACCCAGTACTTC.

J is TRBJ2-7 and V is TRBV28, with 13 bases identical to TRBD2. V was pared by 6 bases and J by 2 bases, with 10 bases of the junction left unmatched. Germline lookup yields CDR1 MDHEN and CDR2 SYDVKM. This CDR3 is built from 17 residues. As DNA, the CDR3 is TGTGCCAGCAGGACCCCTTTGGGGACTAGCGGGACCTACGAGCAGTACTTC. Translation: CASRTPLGTSGTYEQYF.

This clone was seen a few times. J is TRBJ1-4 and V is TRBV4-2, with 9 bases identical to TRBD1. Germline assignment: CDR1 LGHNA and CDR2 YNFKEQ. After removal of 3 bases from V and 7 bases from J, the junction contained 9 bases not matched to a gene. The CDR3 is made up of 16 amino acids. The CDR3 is CASSQPRTGVTEKLFF. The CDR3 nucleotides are TGTGCCAGCAGCCAGCCAAGGACAGGGGTTACTGAAAAACTGTTTTTT.

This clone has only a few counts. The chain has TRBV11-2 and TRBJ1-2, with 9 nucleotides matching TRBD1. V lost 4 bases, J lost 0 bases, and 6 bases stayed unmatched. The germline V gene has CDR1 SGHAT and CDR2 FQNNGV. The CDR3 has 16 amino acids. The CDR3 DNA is TGTGCCAGCAGCTCCTACAGGGGGCAAGCTAACTATGGCTACACCTTC. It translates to CASSSYRGQANYGYTF.

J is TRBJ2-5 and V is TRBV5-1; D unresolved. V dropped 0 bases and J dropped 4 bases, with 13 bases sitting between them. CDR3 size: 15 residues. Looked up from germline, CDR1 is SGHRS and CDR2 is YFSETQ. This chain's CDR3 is CASSLGPEAAETQYF. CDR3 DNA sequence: TGCGCCAGCAGCTTGGGACCAGAGGCCGCAGAGACCCAGTACTTC.

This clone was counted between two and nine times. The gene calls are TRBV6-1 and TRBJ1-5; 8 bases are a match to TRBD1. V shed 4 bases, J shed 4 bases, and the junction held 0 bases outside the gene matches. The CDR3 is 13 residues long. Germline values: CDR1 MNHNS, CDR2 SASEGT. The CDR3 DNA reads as TGTGCCAGCAGTGGGACAGGGAATCAGCCCCAGCATTTT. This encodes CASSGTGNQPQHF.

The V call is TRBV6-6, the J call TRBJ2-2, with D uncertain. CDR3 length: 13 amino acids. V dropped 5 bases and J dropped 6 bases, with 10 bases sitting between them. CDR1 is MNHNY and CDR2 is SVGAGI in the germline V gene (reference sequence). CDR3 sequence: CASSPQSPGELFF. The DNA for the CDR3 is TGTGCCAGCAGTCCCCAGTCCCCCGGGGAGCTGTTTTTT.

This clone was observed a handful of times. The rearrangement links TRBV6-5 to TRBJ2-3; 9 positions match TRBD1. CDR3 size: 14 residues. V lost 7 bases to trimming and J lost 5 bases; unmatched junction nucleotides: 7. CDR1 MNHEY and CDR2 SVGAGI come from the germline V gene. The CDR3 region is CASNRDRAEDTQYF. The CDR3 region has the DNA TGTGCCAGCAACCGGGACAGGGCCGAAGATACGCAGTATTTT.

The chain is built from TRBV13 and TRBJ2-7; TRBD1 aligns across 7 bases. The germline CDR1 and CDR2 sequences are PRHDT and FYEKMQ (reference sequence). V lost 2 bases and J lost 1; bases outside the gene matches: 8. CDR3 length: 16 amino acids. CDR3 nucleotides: TGTGCCAGCAGCTTAAGCAGGGGGAGCCCTTCCTACGAGCAGTACTTC. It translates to CASSLSRGSPSYEQYF.

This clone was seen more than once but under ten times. Here the CDR3 DNA reads TGTGCCAGCAGCGCCCTAGCGGACTACAATGAGCAGTTCTTC. Its protein is CASSALADYNEQFF. The V call is TRBV9, the J call TRBJ2-1; 7 bases map to TRBD2. Germline loops: CDR1 SGDLS, CDR2 YYNGEE. The CDR3 has 14 amino acids. V trimming: 3 bases; J trimming: 3 bases; junction bases outside the gene matches: 3.

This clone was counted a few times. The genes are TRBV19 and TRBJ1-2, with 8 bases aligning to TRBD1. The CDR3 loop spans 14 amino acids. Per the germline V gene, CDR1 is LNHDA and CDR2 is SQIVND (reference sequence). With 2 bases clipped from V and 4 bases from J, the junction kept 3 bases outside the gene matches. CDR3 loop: CASSINDRGYGYTF. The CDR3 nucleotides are TGTGCCAGTAGTATAAATGACAGGGGCTATGGCTACACCTTC.

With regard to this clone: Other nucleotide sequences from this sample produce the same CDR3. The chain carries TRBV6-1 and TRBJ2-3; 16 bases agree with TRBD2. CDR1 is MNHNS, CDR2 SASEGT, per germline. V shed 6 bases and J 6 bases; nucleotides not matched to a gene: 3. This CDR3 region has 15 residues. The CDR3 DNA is TGTGCCAGCAGCGGGACTAGCGGGGGGGCCGATACGCAGTATTTT. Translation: CASSGTSGGADTQYF.

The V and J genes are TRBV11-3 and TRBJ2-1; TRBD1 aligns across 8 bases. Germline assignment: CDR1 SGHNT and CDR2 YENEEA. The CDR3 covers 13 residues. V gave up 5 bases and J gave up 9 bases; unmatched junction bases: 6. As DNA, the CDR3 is TGTGCCAGCAGCCCCGAACAGGGGGTTGAGCAGTTCTTC. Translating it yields CASSPEQGVEQFF.

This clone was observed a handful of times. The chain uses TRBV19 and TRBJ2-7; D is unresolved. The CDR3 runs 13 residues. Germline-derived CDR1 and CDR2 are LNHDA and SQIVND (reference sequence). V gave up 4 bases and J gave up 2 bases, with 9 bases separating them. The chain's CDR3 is CASSNGATYEQYF. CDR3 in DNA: TGTGCCAGTAGTAACGGTGCCACCTACGAGCAGTACTTC.

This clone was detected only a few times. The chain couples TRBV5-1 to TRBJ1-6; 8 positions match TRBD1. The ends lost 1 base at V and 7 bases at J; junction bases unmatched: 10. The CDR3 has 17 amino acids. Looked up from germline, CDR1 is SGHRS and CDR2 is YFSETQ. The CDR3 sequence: CASSLNDGQGENSPLHF. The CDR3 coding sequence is TGCGCCAGCAGCTTGAACGACGGACAGGGCGAAAATTCACCCCTCCACTTT. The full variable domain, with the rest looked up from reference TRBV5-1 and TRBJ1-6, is KAGVTQTPRYLIKTRGQQVTLSCSPISGHRSVSWYQQTPGQGLQFLFEYFSETQRNKGNFPGRFSGRQFSNSRSEMNVSTLELGDSALYLCASSLNDGQGENSPLHFGNGTRLTVT.

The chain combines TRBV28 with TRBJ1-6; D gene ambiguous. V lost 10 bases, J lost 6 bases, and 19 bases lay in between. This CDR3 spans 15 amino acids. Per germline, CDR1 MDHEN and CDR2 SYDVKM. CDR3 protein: CATSIPRGGNSPLHF. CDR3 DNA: TGTGCCACCTCCATCCCGCGGGGAGGTAATTCACCCCTCCACTTT. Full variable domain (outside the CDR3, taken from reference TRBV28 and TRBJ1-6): DVKVTQSSRYLVKRTGEKVFLECVQDMDHENMFWYRQDPGLGLRLIYFSYDVKMKEKGDIPEGYSVSREKKERFSLILESASTNQTSMYLCATSIPRGGNSPLHFGNGTRLTVT.